This T cell receptor beta chain derives from a study of shared clonotypes between healthy human individuals. The data were produced by immunoSEQ multiplex PCR, yet TCRdb's version contains in-frame clones alone and is incomplete. The sample has some 2.4 million clones, approximately 93% seen once; the top ten hold around 0.37%. This CDR3 comprises 16 residues. Germline V gene lookup returns CDR1 SGHRS and CDR2 YFSETQ. Concerning this clone itself: Antigen unknown.

Study outcomes and limitations: Despite large depth, sorted-subset datasets appeared incompletely sequenced.

This clonotype originated in a young man in good health. Some clones in this sample may be carry-over from other donors' samples. The V and J genes are TRBV5-1 and TRBJ2-5; 7 positions match TRBD2. The J call may not be correct, given that the DNA end is closer to TRBJ2-7. Material for sequencing was naive CD4+ T cells from PBMCs. Subset indicated: CD45RA+ positively selected. The CDR3 region is CASSLGLAVGPDEQYF. For the CDR3, the DNA is TGCGCCAGCAGCTTGGGGCTAGCGGTGGGGCCGGACGAGCAGTACTTC.